The 3 T cell receptor beta chains below all came from one sample that was sequenced in a study of cytomegalovirus exposure and HLA in healthy donors. PCR primers comprised 60 Vbeta and 13 Jbeta primers. Produced via immunoSEQ multiplex PCR; TCRdb's table is partial and in-frame only. The sample lists 98,000 or so clones, roughly four fifths occurring once. The sequenced material came from PBMCs. The receptors here all came from a female donor in good health and CMV-seronegative.

The genes are TRBV29-1 and TRBJ1-1; D is ambiguous. The V gene's germline CDR1 is SQVTM and CDR2 ANQGSEA. CDR3 length: 12 amino acids. Deletions cut 8 bases from V and 10 bases from J, with 20 bases between. The chain's CDR3 is CSSGGLKIGAFF. The CDR3 DNA reads TGCAGCTCAGGAGGGTTGAAAATTGGAGCTTTCTTT.

This sequence joins TRBV9 and TRBJ1-6; D possibly corresponds to TRBD1 (6 bases). Trimming left V 3 bases short and J 7 bases short, with 32 bases between. Germline V gene sequence: CDR1 SGDLS, CDR2 YYNGEE. The CDR3 is 21 amino acids. Here the CDR3 reads CASSGYRVSPEPENRNSPLHF. The DNA of the CDR3 is TGTGCCAGCAGCGGTTACAGGGTCTCCCCGGAGCCTGAGAATAGAAATTCACCCCTCCACTTT.

The chain combines TRBV11-2 with TRBJ2-3; D remains unclear. The V end lost 5 bases, the J end lost 4 bases, and 13 bases lay between the germline ends. This CDR3 is 14 amino acids long. The V gene's germline CDR1 is SGHAT and CDR2 FQNNGV. CDR3 bases: TGTGCCAGCAGCACCGAGTCAATAGCAGATACGCAGTATTTT. It translates to CASSTESIADTQYF.